The 22 T cell receptor beta chains below all came from one sample that was sequenced in a study of Tregs in tolerant kidney transplant recipients. Some clones are missing from TCRdb's copy, which holds only in-frame ones; the method was immunoSEQ multiplex PCR. The repertoire consists of about 77,000 clones, with 95% to 98% occurring once and the leading ten covering about 0.61%. Sequenced material: CD4+ T cells from blood, taken before the transplant. All receptors come from a human donor who received a combined kidney and bone marrow transplant.

The chain recombines TRBV5-1 with TRBJ2-7, with 9 bases identical to TRBD1. The CDR3 runs to 14 residues. Germline lookup yields CDR1 SGHRS and CDR2 YFSETQ. Trimming took 3 bases from V and 2 from J; bases not matched to a gene: 3. The chain's CDR3 is CASSSGQGPYEQYF. In DNA, the CDR3 is TGCGCCAGCAGCTCCGGACAGGGGCCCTACGAGCAGTACTTC.

The chain has TRBV2 and TRBJ1-6; 7 bases fit TRBD1. J gave up 5 bases and V 4 bases, and 2 bases lay outside the gene matches. The CDR3 has 14 residues. CDR1 and CDR2 (germline): SNHLY, FYNNEI. The CDR3 coding sequence is TGTGCCAGCAGTGGACAGGGCCATAATTCACCCCTCCACTTT. It encodes CASSGQGHNSPLHF.

The V call is TRBV6-6, the J call TRBJ1-5; weak D call: TRBD1 (5 bases). Germline assignment: CDR1 MNHNY and CDR2 SVGAGI (reference sequence). The length of the CDR3 is 15 residues. V was cut by 4 bases and J by 2 bases, with 12 bases left in between. The CDR3, as DNA: TGTGCCAGCAGTTCCATTGGGGGGGGCAATCAGCCCCAGCATTTT. It codes for CASSSIGGGNQPQHF.

The chain has TRBV4-2 and TRBJ2-2; D perhaps matches TRBD2 (6 bases). The germline V and J ends were trimmed by 10 bases and 0 bases, with 18 bases remaining between them. The germline CDR1 and CDR2 sequences are LGHNA and YNFKEQ. The CDR3 is 16 amino acids. CDR3 in amino acids: CATANRDLANTGELFF. In DNA form, the CDR3 reads TGTGCCACCGCAAACCGGGACTTAGCGAACACCGGGGAGCTGTTTTTT.

The rearrangement uses TRBV19 and TRBJ1-5; TRBD1 matches at 8 bases. Germline assignment: CDR1 LNHDA and CDR2 SQIVND (reference sequence). The CDR3 runs 14 residues. The V and J ends lost 4 bases and 8 bases, in that order; junction bases with no gene match: 7. The CDR3 protein is CASSTTGVGKPQHF. The CDR3 DNA sequence: TGTGCCAGTAGTACGACAGGGGTGGGGAAGCCCCAGCATTTT.

The chain couples TRBV7-9 to TRBJ1-6; 9 positions agree with TRBD1. The CDR3 length is 16 residues. The V segment lost 4 bases and the J segment 0 bases; nucleotides outside the gene matches: 1. Germline CDR1 is SEHNR and CDR2 is FQNEAQ (reference sequence). CDR3 in amino acids: CASSSDRGSYNSPLHF. Written as DNA, the CDR3 is TGTGCCAGCAGCTCGGACAGGGGCTCCTATAATTCACCCCTCCACTTT.

The chain has TRBV15 and TRBJ1-1; D is uncertain. The CDR3 sequence is 14 residues long. V was trimmed by 3 bases and J by 8 bases, leaving 16 bases between them. Germline CDR1 and CDR2: LNHNV and YYDKDF (reference sequence). CDR3 nucleotides: TGTGCCACCAGCAGGGAACCGGGTTACTCGGAAGCTTTCTTT. Translating gives CATSREPGYSEAFF.

The chain is built from TRBV9 and TRBJ1-1; TRBD1 matches at 9 bases. Per the germline V gene, CDR1 is SGDLS and CDR2 is YYNGEE. V shed 4 bases and J 1 base; nucleotides not matched to a gene: 8. The CDR3 extends over 16 amino acids. CDR3 loop: CASSPRTGVGNTEAFF. The CDR3 nucleotides are TGTGCCAGCAGCCCGAGGACAGGGGTTGGGAACACTGAAGCTTTCTTT.

CDR3 in DNA: TGTGCCAGCAGCTTGGATCTAGCGGGAGCCTACGAGCAGTACTTC. Its protein product is CASSLDLAGAYEQYF. The chain joins TRBV5-4 to TRBJ2-7; TRBD2 matches at 10 bases. With 0 bases clipped from V and 2 bases from J, the junction kept 2 bases outside the gene matches. CDR1 is SGHNT, CDR2 YYREEE, per germline (reference sequence). CDR3 length equals 15 residues.

This chain joins TRBV28 and TRBJ1-5; maybe TRBD1 (5 bases). Germline CDR1 reads MDHEN; CDR2 reads SYDVKM. The V gene lost 5 bases and the J gene lost 5 bases, with 7 bases spanning the gap. This CDR3 has 12 residues. In nucleotides, the CDR3 is TGTGCCAGCAGTCCGGGGGATCAGCCCCAGCATTTT. Translated, it gives CASSPGDQPQHF. The full variable domain, completed using reference TRBV28 and TRBJ1-5, is DVKVTQSSRYLVKRTGEKVFLECVQDMDHENMFWYRQDPGLGLRLIYFSYDVKMKEKGDIPEGYSVSREKKERFSLILESASTNQTSMYLCASSPGDQPQHFGDGTRLSIL.

The V and J genes are TRBV7-2 and TRBJ2-3; D possibly corresponds to TRBD2 (5 bases). CDR3 length: 13 residues. V was pared by 3 bases and J by 6 bases, with 10 bases between. CDR1 and CDR2 from the germline V gene are SGHTA and FQGNSA. As DNA, the CDR3 is TGTGCCAGCAGCTTTGGGAGCAGGGATACGCAGTATTTT. It encodes CASSFGSRDTQYF.

The genes are TRBV5-4 and TRBJ2-7, with 10 bases lining up with TRBD2. V dropped 4 bases and J dropped 0; count of bases not matched to a gene: 4. This CDR3 region has 15 residues. The germline gives CDR1 SGHNT, CDR2 YYREEE (reference sequence). The CDR3 bases are TGTGCCAGCAGCCCGGGACTAGCGAGCTCCTACGAGCAGTACTTC. Translation: CASSPGLASSYEQYF.

The rearrangement joins TRBV19 to TRBJ2-7, with 8 bases matching TRBD1. CDR3 length: 22 amino acids. Trimming took 2 bases from V and 3 from J; bases not matched to a gene: 27. The V gene's germline CDR1 is LNHDA and CDR2 SQIVND (reference sequence). The DNA for the CDR3 is TGTGCCAGTAGTATAAGACACGTGCCGCGGACAGGGAAGGAGATTTGGGTCTACGAGCAGTACTTC. Residues: CASSIRHVPRTGKEIWVYEQYF.

V gene TRBV7-9 combines with J gene TRBJ1-1; TRBD1 is a possible D gene (5 bases). The germline V gene has CDR1 SEHNR and CDR2 FQNEAQ (reference sequence). Deletions cut 2 bases from V and 5 bases from J, with 15 bases between. CDR3 length equals 15 residues. CDR3 DNA: TGTGCCAGCAGCTTATACTCAGGGAGGGAAACTGAAGCTTTCTTT. It specifies CASSLYSGRETEAFF.

This chain connects TRBV14 to TRBJ1-6, with D possibly matching TRBD1 (5 bases). V dropped 0 bases and J dropped 6 bases, with 9 bases sitting between them. Germline CDR1 SGHDN, CDR2 FVKESK. CDR3 length equals 15 residues. This chain's CDR3 is CASSQETALNSPLHF. CDR3 coding DNA: TGTGCCAGCAGCCAAGAGACAGCCCTTAATTCACCCCTCCACTTT.

This clone was seen just once. V usage is TRBV4-3 and J usage is TRBJ1-2; D is ambiguous. Between the trimmed V and J ends, which lost 1 base and 5 bases, there was a span of 14 bases. The germline V gene encodes CDR1 LGHNA and CDR2 YSLEER. This CDR3 has 15 residues. This CDR3 reads CASSQGTQLGYGYTF. CDR3 coding DNA: TGCGCCAGCAGCCAAGGGACTCAACTGGGGTATGGCTACACCTTC.

The chain links TRBV27 to TRBJ2-2; the D gene is possibly TRBD2 (5 bases). This CDR3 comprises 13 residues. V shed 2 bases and J shed 5 bases, with 6 bases lying between them. Germline-derived CDR1 and CDR2 are MNHEY and SMNVEV (reference sequence). CDR3 in amino acids: CASSLRGTGELFF. The CDR3 DNA reads TGTGCCAGCAGTTTAAGAGGGACCGGGGAGCTGTTTTTT.

V gene TRBV5-8 combines with J gene TRBJ2-2; D ambiguous. This CDR3 has 14 amino acids. CDR1 and CDR2 from the germline V gene are SGHTS and YDEGEE. Trimming took 5 bases from V and 6 from J, leaving 14 bases between them. This CDR3 reads CASRQLYRAGELFF. The CDR3 coding sequence is TGTGCCAGCAGGCAATTATACAGAGCCGGGGAGCTGTTTTTT.

V usage is TRBV19 and J usage is TRBJ1-5; unclear D gene. V lost 5 bases to trimming and J lost 4 bases, with 9 bases between them. Germline V lookup: CDR1 LNHDA, CDR2 SQIVND (reference sequence). The CDR3 length is 13 residues. The CDR3 DNA sequence: TGTGCCAGTAGTGGAACAGCAAATCAGCCCCAGCATTTT. Encoded protein: CASSGTANQPQHF. Combining the CDR3 with reference TRBV19 and TRBJ1-5 gives the whole variable domain DGGITQSPKYLFRKEGQNVTLSCEQNLNHDAMYWYRQDPGQGLRLIYYSQIVNDFQKGDIAEGYSVSREKKESFPLTVTSAQKNPTAFYLCASSGTANQPQHFGDGTRLSIL.

DNA of the CDR3: TGTGCCAGCATAAGGGGGAGCTCCTACAATGAGCAGTTCTTC. Its protein product is CASIRGSSYNEQFF. V usage is TRBV7-9 and J usage is TRBJ2-1; D may be TRBD1 (6 bases). The CDR3 runs to 14 residues. V lost 7 bases, J lost 0 bases, and 10 bases lay in between. Germline V gene data show CDR1 as SEHNR and CDR2 as FQNEAQ (reference sequence).

The chain has TRBV5-1 and TRBJ2-3; a possible D gene is TRBD2 (6 bases). This CDR3 region has 14 residues. V was cut by 6 bases and J by 2 bases, with 13 bases left in between. Germline V gene sequence: CDR1 SGHRS, CDR2 YFSETQ. CDR3 DNA sequence: TGCGCCAGCACCCCCGGGACTTACACAGATACGCAGTATTTT. This codes for CASTPGTYTDTQYF.

This clone is a singleton in its sample. This chain links TRBV7-9 with TRBJ2-1; 8 nucleotides align to TRBD1. CDR3 size: 18 residues. The germline V gene encodes CDR1 SEHNR and CDR2 FQNEAQ (reference sequence). V trimming: 2 bases; J trimming: 5 bases; junction bases outside the gene matches: 14. DNA for the CDR3: TGTGCCAGCAGCTTATGGCCCAGTCCGGGACAGGTAAACAATGAGCAGTTCTTC. Translated, it gives CASSLWPSPGQVNNEQFF.